Below are 8 T cell receptor beta chains sequenced from a single sample in a study of response to subunit inactivated influenza vaccine. TCRdb independently ran MiXCR on the RT-PCR reads; one entry per CDR3 protein. Here the sample spans hundreds of thousands of distinct CDR3 sequences, about a sixth being singletons. The starting material was PBMCs from blood, obtained 11 to 12 days after vaccination. Source of these receptors: a man aged 45-65 years who received an inactivated influenza vaccine.

This chain uses TRBV7-2 with TRBJ1-5; possible D gene TRBD1, 5 bases. The CDR3 has 16 residues. Trimming removed 1 base at V and 2 bases at J, with 12 bases between. The germline gives CDR1 SGHTA, CDR2 FQGNSA. CDR3 in amino acids: CASSLGGGARNQPQHF. The CDR3 nucleotides read TGTGCCAGCAGCTTAGGGGGTGGGGCTCGCAATCAGCCCCAGCATTTT.

In its sample, this clonotype was seen a few times. The rearrangement joins TRBV4-2 to TRBJ2-3; D gene uncertain. CDR3 length equals 16 residues. The germline V and J ends were trimmed by 0 bases and 0 bases, with 10 bases remaining between them. CDR1 and CDR2 from the germline V gene are LGHNA and YNFKEQ. CDR3 sequence reads: CASSQDFTGSTDTQYF. CDR3 sequence (DNA): TGTGCCAGCAGCCAAGATTTCACGGGTAGCACAGATACGCAGTATTTT.

This chain links TRBV5-6 with TRBJ2-2; D remains ambiguous. CDR1 and CDR2 (germline): SGHDT, YYEEEE. The CDR3 spans 16 residues. V lost 2 bases and J lost 0, with 11 bases in between. The CDR3 sequence is CASSLPTVANTGELFF. The DNA of the CDR3 is TGTGCCAGCAGCTTACCCACGGTGGCGAACACCGGGGAGCTGTTTTTT.

This clonotype showed up just a few times. This chain uses TRBV19 with TRBJ1-1; D gene uncertain. V shed 6 bases and J shed 0 bases, with 14 bases lying between them. In germline, CDR1 is LNHDA, CDR2 SQIVND (reference sequence). The CDR3 runs 15 residues. Here the CDR3 reads CASSPREGLNTEAFF. In DNA form, the CDR3 reads TGTGCCAGTAGCCCTCGGGAAGGGTTGAACACTGAAGCTTTCTTT.

CDR3 in amino acids: CASSQIAGGMFF. CDR3 DNA: TGTGCCAGCAGCCAAATAGCGGGGGGGATGTTCTTC. This rearrangement joins TRBV3-1 to TRBJ2-1; TRBD2 matches at 11 bases. V lost 2 bases and J lost 15; bases outside the gene matches: 3. CDR1 is LGHDT and CDR2 is YNNKEL in the germline V gene (reference sequence). The CDR3 is 12 residues long.

The sample holds a few counts of this clonotype. This chain connects TRBV5-1 to TRBJ2-5; 16 bases map to TRBD2. CDR3 length: 16 residues. Germline assignment: CDR1 SGHRS and CDR2 YFSETQ. V lost 4 bases, J lost 5 bases, and 5 bases stayed unmatched. CDR3 protein: CASSQGLAGGPETQYF. The CDR3 region has the DNA TGCGCCAGCAGCCAGGGACTAGCGGGAGGGCCCGAGACCCAGTACTTC. The full variable domain, completed using reference TRBV5-1 and TRBJ2-5, is KAGVTQTPRYLIKTRGQQVTLSCSPISGHRSVSWYQQTPGQGLQFLFEYFSETQRNKGNFPGRFSGRQFSNSRSEMNVSTLELGDSALYLCASSQGLAGGPETQYFGPGTRLLVL.

This clonotype occurred a few times. The J gene is TRBJ2-7, the V gene TRBV5-1; a weak D match, TRBD2 (5 bases). Trimming cost V 1 base and J 0 bases, with 11 bases left between them. Germline CDR1 and CDR2: SGHRS and YFSETQ. This CDR3 spans 15 amino acids. CDR3 nucleotides: TGCGCCAGCAGCTTGCGGTCGGACTTCTCCTACGAGCAGTACTTC. It encodes CASSLRSDFSYEQYF.

The chain joins TRBV5-1 to TRBJ1-4; unclear D gene. This CDR3 has 14 residues. V was cut by 5 bases and J by 0 bases, with 8 bases left in between. Germline values: CDR1 SGHRS, CDR2 YFSETQ. CDR3 in DNA: TGCGCCAGCAGATGGGAACCAACTAATGAAAAACTGTTTTTT. The encoded protein is CASRWEPTNEKLFF.